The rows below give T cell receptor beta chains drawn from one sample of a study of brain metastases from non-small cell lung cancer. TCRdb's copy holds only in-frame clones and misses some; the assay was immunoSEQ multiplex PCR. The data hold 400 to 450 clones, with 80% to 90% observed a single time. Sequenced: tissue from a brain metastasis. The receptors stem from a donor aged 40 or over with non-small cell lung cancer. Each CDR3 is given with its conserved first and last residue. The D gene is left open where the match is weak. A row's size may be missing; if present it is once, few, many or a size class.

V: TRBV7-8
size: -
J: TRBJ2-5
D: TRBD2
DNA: TGTGCCAGCAGCTTTCGCTCTAGCGGGAGAGAAGAGACCCAGTACTTC
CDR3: CASSFRSSGREETQYF

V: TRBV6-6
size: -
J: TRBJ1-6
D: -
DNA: TGTGCCAGCAAGGATAGGGAGCGCTCCTATAATTCACCCCTCCACTTT
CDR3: CASKDRERSYNSPLHF

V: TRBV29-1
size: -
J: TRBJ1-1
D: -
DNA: TGCAGCGTTCAACCGCTCGGGAGCAATTTTAATGAAGCTTTCTTT
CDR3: CSVQPLGSNFNEAFF

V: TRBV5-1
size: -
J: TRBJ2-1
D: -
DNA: TGCGCCAGCAGCTTGGGTGAAGCGGGCAATGAGCAGTTCTTC
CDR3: CASSLGEAGNEQFF

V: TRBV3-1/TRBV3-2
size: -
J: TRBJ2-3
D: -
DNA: TGTGCCAGCAGGATCACAGATACGCAGTATTTT
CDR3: CASRITDTQYF

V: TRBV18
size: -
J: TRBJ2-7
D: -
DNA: TGTGCCAGCTCACGGGGGACTCGCTCCTACGAGCAGTACTTC
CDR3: CASSRGTRSYEQYF

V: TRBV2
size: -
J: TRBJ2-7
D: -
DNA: TGTGCCAGCAATCAGGGAATACAGTACTTC
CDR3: CASNQGIQYF

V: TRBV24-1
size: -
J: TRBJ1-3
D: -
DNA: TGTGCCACCAGTGATGCTAGGACAATTGGAAACACCATATATTTT
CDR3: CATSDARTIGNTIYF

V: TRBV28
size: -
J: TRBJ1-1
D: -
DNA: TGTGCCAGCAGTCCCCCTGGTGGGAACACTGAAGCTTTCTTT
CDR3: CASSPPGGNTEAFF

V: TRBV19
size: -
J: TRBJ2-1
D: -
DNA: TGTGCCAGTAGTGGGAGGACAGTCAACAATGAGCAGTTCTTC
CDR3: CASSGRTVNNEQFF

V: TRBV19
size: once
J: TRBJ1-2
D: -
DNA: TGTGCCAGTAGTATCGTAGAGAACTATGGCTACACCTTC
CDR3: CASSIVENYGYTF

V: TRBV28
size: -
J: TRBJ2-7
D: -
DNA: TGTGCCAGCAGCTCCGCGGGGTACGAGCAGTACTTC
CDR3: CASSSAGYEQYF

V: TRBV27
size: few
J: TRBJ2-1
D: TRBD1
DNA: TGTGCCAGCAGTTCGTACTATTTGGACCTCAACACAGGGGATGAGCAGTTCTTC
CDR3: CASSSYYLDLNTGDEQFF

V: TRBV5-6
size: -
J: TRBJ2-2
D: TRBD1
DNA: TGTGCCAGCGCCTCGGGGACAGGGGACACCGGGGAGCTGTTTTTT
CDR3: CASASGTGDTGELFF

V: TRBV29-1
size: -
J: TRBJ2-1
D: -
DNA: TGCAGCGCGAGGGTCCTCCTTACCAATGAGCAGTTCTTC
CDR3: CSARVLLTNEQFF

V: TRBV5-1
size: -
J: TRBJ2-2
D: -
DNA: TGCGCCAGCAGCTTTTTACAGGGACACACCGGGGAGCTGTTTTTT
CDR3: CASSFLQGHTGELFF

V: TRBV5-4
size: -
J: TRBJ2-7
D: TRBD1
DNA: TGTGCCAGCAGCATTACAGGGGGCGCGGGGGAGCAGTACTTC
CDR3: CASSITGGAGEQYF

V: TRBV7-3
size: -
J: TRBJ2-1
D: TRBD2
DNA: TGTGCCAGCAGCTTAAATCCAGGACTAGTCGACAATGAGCAGTTCTTC
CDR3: CASSLNPGLVDNEQFF

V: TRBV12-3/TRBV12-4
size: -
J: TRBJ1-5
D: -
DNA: TGTGCCAGCAGTCCAGGGCCGGAACAGCCCCAGCATTTT
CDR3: CASSPGPEQPQHF

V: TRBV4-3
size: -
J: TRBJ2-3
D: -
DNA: TGCGCCAGCAGCTCATACCGGGACACAGATACGCAGTATTTT
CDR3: CASSSYRDTDTQYF

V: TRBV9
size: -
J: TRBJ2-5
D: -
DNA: TGTGCCAGCAGCGTAGTAGGCAACCCCCAAGAGACCCAGTACTTC
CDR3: CASSVVGNPQETQYF

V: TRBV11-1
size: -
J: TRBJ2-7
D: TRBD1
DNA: TGTGCCAGCAGCTCTCGACAGGGAACTAACGAGCAGTACTTC
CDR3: CASSSRQGTNEQYF

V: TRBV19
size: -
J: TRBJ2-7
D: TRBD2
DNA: TGTGCCAGTAGCTCTAGCGGGAGGGGGGCGTACGAGCAGTACTTC
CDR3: CASSSSGRGAYEQYF

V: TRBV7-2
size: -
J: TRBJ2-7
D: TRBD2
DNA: TGTGCCAGCAGCCTAGGGACTAACTACGAGCAGTACTTC
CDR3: CASSLGTNYEQYF

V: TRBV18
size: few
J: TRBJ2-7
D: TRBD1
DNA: TGTGCCAGCTCACCACTCGGCAGGGGGAACGACGAGCAGTACTTC
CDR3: CASSPLGRGNDEQYF

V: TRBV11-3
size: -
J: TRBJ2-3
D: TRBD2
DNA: TGTGCCAGCAGCCCCGGGACTAGTTTCGCAGATACGCAGTATTTT
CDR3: CASSPGTSFADTQYF

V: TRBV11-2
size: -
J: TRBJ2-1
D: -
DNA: TGTGCCAGTACCTCGGGGTTAAGCTCCTACAATGAGCAGTTCTTC
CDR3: CASTSGLSSYNEQFF

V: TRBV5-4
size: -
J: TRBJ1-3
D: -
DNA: TGTGCCAGCAGCGTGCGGGCAACCTCTGGAAACACCATATATTTT
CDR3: CASSVRATSGNTIYF

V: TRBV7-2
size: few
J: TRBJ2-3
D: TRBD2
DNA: TGTGCCAGCAGCCAAACTAGCGGGAGCCCAGATACGCAGTATTTT
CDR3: CASSQTSGSPDTQYF

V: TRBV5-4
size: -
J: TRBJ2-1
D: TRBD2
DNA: TGTGCCAGCAGCCCATGGACTAGCGGGAGTGGTGAGCAGTTCTTC
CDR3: CASSPWTSGSGEQFF

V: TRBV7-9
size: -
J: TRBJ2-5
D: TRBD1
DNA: TGTGCCAGCAGCTTACTGACAGGGCGAGAGACCCAGTACTTC
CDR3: CASSLLTGRETQYF

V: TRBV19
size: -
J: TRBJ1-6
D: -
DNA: TGTGCCAGTAGCCGGACGGACTCCTATAATTCACCCCTCCACTTT
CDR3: CASSRTDSYNSPLHF

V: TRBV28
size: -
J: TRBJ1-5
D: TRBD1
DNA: TGTGCCAGCAGCCCAGGGGGGAATAGCAATCAGCCCCAGCATTTT
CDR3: CASSPGGNSNQPQHF

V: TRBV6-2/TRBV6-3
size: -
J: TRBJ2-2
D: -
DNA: TGTGCCAGCAGCCCCGGGACTCTTATGACCGGGGAGCTGTTTTTT
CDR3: CASSPGTLMTGELFF

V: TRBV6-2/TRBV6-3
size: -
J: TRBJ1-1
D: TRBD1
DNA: TGTGCCAGCAGTGATACACAGGGGATCCGAGAAGCTTTCTTT
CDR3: CASSDTQGIREAFF

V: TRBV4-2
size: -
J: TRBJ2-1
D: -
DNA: TGTGCCAGCAGCCAAGAACATCTGGGGGGCGATGAGCAGTTCTTC
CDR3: CASSQEHLGGDEQFF

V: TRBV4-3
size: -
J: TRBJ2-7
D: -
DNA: TGCGCCAGCAGCCAAGATGGAGGGGCCCGCTCCTACGAGCAGTACTTC
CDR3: CASSQDGGARSYEQYF

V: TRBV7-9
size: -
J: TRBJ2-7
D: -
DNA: TGTGCCAGCAGCTTAGATTGGCAGGGCCACGAGCAGTACTTC
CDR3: CASSLDWQGHEQYF

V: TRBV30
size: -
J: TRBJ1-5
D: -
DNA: TGTGCCTGGAGTGAAGGCAATCAGCCCCAGCATTTT
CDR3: CAWSEGNQPQHF

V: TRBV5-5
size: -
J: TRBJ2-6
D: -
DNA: TGTGCCAGCGTCAACCGTGTCTCGCAAAGTCGGGCCAACGTCCTGACTTTC
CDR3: CASVNRVSQSRANVLTF

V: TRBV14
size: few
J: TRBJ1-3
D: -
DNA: TGTGCCAGCAGCCAAGAGTATCGCTCTGGAAACACCATATATTTT
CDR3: CASSQEYRSGNTIYF

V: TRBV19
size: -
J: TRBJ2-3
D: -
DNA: TGTGCCAGTAGGCGTACCTCGGGGGATACGCAGTATTTT
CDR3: CASRRTSGDTQYF

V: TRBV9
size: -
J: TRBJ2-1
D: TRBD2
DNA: TGTGCCAGCAGCTCGACTAGCGGGGGCTACAATGAGCAGTTCTTC
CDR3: CASSSTSGGYNEQFF